A selection of T cell receptor beta chains follows, all from one sample in a study of early T cells in non-severe SARS-CoV-2 infection. MiXCR was run by TCRdb on the 5' RACE reads, yielding one entry per CDR3 protein. The table includes over 55,000 distinct CDR3 sequences, about 10% detected once. Sequenced input: whole blood. These TCRs come from an adult who was a healthcare worker with PCR-confirmed SARS-CoV-2 infection or an uninfected control (not recorded which). Each CDR3 is given with its conserved first and last residue. Fields, in order: CDR3 length, clone size, D gene, J gene, V gene, CDR3 protein, CDR3 DNA. D genes are given only for firm matches. Where a row states a size, it is once, few, many or the class of an expanded clone; other rows omit it.

12 | many | TRBD2 | TRBJ2-7 | TRBV3-1 | CASSQASGRADF | TGTGCCAGCAGCCAAGCGAGCGGGAGAGCTGACTTC
14 | few | . | TRBJ2-5 | TRBV2 | CASKERNAQETQYF | TGTGCCAGCAAGGAGCGGAACGCCCAAGAGACCCAGTACTTC
16 | many | TRBD2 | TRBJ2-1 | TRBV6-6 | CASSFFEGVRGGEQFF | TGTGCCAGCAGTTTCTTTGAGGGAGTGAGGGGAGGGGAGCAGTTCTTC
15 | once | TRBD2 | TRBJ2-3 | TRBV12-3/TRBV12-4 | CASSRGLAHTDTQYF | TGTGCCAGCAGTAGAGGACTAGCCCACACAGATACGCAGTATTTT
13 | many | . | TRBJ1-2 | TRBV7-6 | CASSLKDGAGYTF | TGTGCCAGCAGCTTAAAAGATGGTGCTGGCTACACCTTC
15 | many | . | TRBJ2-2 | TRBV7-2 | CASSLKGGGTGELFF | TGTGCCAGCAGCTTAAAGGGGGGCGGCACCGGGGAGCTGTTTTTT
16 | many | TRBD2 | TRBJ2-3 | TRBV18 | CAAHPPAGAGTDTQYF | TGTGCCGCCCACCCTCCAGCGGGAGCGGGCACAGATACGCAGTATTTT
12 | many | . | TRBJ1-2 | TRBV10-3 | CAISENRYGYTF | TGTGCCATCAGTGAAAACAGATATGGCTACACCTTC
13 | . | TRBD2 | TRBJ2-3 | TRBV11-2 | CAGAGAGADTQYF | TGTGCTGGGGCGGGAGCGGGTGCAGATACGCAGTATTTT
15 | many | TRBD2 | TRBJ2-1 | TRBV20-1 | CSARDPLAGRDEQFF | TGCAGTGCTAGAGATCCGCTAGCGGGAAGGGATGAGCAGTTCTTC
13 | . | . | TRBJ2-5 | TRBV7-3 | CASSSRRVETQYF | TGTGCCAGCAGCTCCCGCAGGGTAGAGACCCAGTACTTC
15 | many | . | TRBJ2-5 | TRBV6-5 | CASSYFAGAAETQYF | TGTGCCAGCAGTTACTTCGCGGGGGCGGCGGAGACCCAGTACTTC
17 | . | TRBD1 | TRBJ2-3 | TRBV7-9 | CASSHFFRTGDTDTQYF | TGTGCCAGCAGCCATTTCTTCCGGACAGGAGACACAGATACGCAGTATTTT
13 | . | . | TRBJ2-7 | TRBV7-9 | CANQGGPIDEQYF | TGTGCCAACCAGGGTGGCCCAATCGACGAGCAGTACTTC
13 | few | . | TRBJ2-5 | TRBV28 | CASSLGGLETQYF | TGTGCCAGCAGTTTAGGAGGGCTGGAGACCCAGTACTTC
14 | many | . | TRBJ1-1 | TRBV6-2/TRBV6-3 | CASRPGGPAAEAFF | TGTGCCAGCAGACCGGGGGGGCCTGCCGCTGAAGCTTTCTTT